This is a list of T cell receptor beta chains from one sample in a study of human T cells and chemical hapten exposure. MiXCR was run by TCRdb on the RACE reads, yielding one entry per CDR3 protein. The sample has fewer than 500,000 distinct CDR3 sequences; roughly 4.8% are singletons. This specimen was whole blood, taken in connection with sensitization to the hapten diphenylcyclopropenone (DPC). All receptors come from a woman between 50 and 59 years old with alopecia areata. Some clones in this sample may be carry-over from other donors' samples. CDR3s include the opening cysteine and the closing phenylalanine or tryptophan. D genes are given only for firm matches. Clone size is not always given. Where it is, it says once, few, many or a class for expanded clones.

j_call v_call clone_size d_call cdr3_length cdr3_aa cdr3_nt
TRBJ2-3 TRBV7-9 - - 20 CASSFPVAGATPSSTDTQYF TGTGCCAGCAGCTTCCCCGTCGCGGGCGCAACTCCATCTAGCACAGATACGCAGTATTTT
TRBJ1-4 TRBV10-2 many - 15 CASSEYGTPGEKLFF TGCGCCAGCAGTGAATACGGCACCCCAGGGGAAAAACTGTTTTTT
TRBJ2-3 TRBV15 many TRBD2 15 CATSRLAGSTDTQYF TGTGCCACCAGCAGACTAGCGGGTTCCACAGATACGCAGTATTTT
TRBJ2-5 TRBV29-1 - TRBD2 15 CSVAGLAGFQETQYF TGCAGCGTTGCGGGACTAGCGGGATTTCAAGAGACCCAGTACTTC
TRBJ2-1 TRBV18 many - 16 CASSPRGRTSYNEQFF TGTGCCAGCTCACCCCGAGGGCGAACATCCTACAATGAGCAGTTCTTC
TRBJ2-3 TRBV15 - TRBD2 15 CATSRGTGGGDTQYF TGTGCCACCAGCAGGGGGACTGGCGGGGGAGATACGCAGTATTTT
TRBJ2-2 TRBV30 - TRBD1 15 CAWSVDRPKAGELFF TGTGCCTGGAGCGTGGACAGGCCAAAGGCCGGGGAGCTGTTTTTT
TRBJ2-1 TRBV9 - - 16 CASSVEDGGSYNEQFF TGTGCCAGCAGCGTAGAAGATGGGGGCTCCTACAATGAGCAGTTCTTC
TRBJ2-4 TRBV5-6 many - 16 CASSPNERLGKNIQYF TGTGCCAGCAGCCCGAACGAACGACTGGGCAAAAACATTCAGTACTTC
TRBJ1-1 TRBV29-1 many - 14 CSVKEGQRNTEAFF TGCAGCGTTAAAGAGGGGCAGCGGAACACTGAAGCTTTCTTT
TRBJ2-3 TRBV12-3/TRBV12-4 many - 15 CASTLGQTFTDTQYF TGTGCCAGCACCCTAGGACAGACCTTCACAGATACGCAGTATTTT
TRBJ1-5 TRBV29-1 - - 13 CSVEAGNNQPQHF TGCAGCGTTGAAGCTGGGAATAATCAGCCCCAGCATTTT
TRBJ1-1 TRBV6-1 few TRBD1 16 CASRLGQGAGNTEAFF TGTGCCAGCAGACTGGGACAGGGGGCGGGGAACACTGAAGCTTTCTTT
TRBJ1-3 TRBV27 few TRBD1 15 CASSSNRGTGNTIYF TGTGCCAGCAGTTCCAACAGGGGGACTGGAAACACCATATATTTT
TRBJ1-2 TRBV6-6 many - 14 CASSAMMGANGYTF TGTGCCAGCAGCGCCATGATGGGAGCCAATGGCTACACCTTC
TRBJ2-1 TRBV27 many - 17 CASSHSPVPISLDEQFF TGTGCCAGCAGCCACAGTCCCGTCCCAATATCTTTGGATGAGCAGTTCTTC
TRBJ1-6 TRBV28 - - 12 CASSLGQPPLHF TGTGCCAGCAGTTTGGGTCAGCCACCCCTCCACTTT
TRBJ2-5 TRBV11-2 many - 13 CASSLRGGETQYF TGTGCCAGCAGCTTACGAGGAGGCGAGACCCAGTACTTC
TRBJ1-6 TRBV6-5 many - 15 CASRGRDGSNSPLHF TGTGCCAGCAGGGGACGGGACGGAAGTAATTCACCCCTCCACTTT
TRBJ1-1 TRBV10-3 few TRBD1 16 CAISEGTGGYNTEAFF TGTGCCATCAGTGAGGGGACAGGGGGTTACAACACTGAAGCTTTCTTT
TRBJ2-1 TRBV29-1 few TRBD2 15 CSVDGRAGVGNEQFF TGCAGCGTTGATGGTCGAGCGGGAGTTGGTAATGAGCAGTTCTTC
TRBJ2-1 TRBV6-5 many - 12 CASSYWGDEQFF TGTGCCAGCAGTTATTGGGGGGATGAGCAGTTCTTC
TRBJ1-2 TRBV5-1 many - 15 CASSLEGTAPYGYTF TGCGCCAGCAGCTTGGAAGGGACGGCTCCATATGGCTACACCTTC
TRBJ2-3 TRBV7-6 many - 15 CASSARTESTDTQYF TGTGCCAGCAGCGCAAGGACAGAAAGCACAGATACGCAGTATTTT
TRBJ1-5 TRBV20-1 - - 12 CSATRADQPQHF TGCAGTGCTACCAGGGCCGATCAGCCCCAGCATTTT
TRBJ2-7 TRBV28 many - 13 CASSLRPPYEQYF TGTGCCAGCAGTTTACGTCCCCCCTACGAGCAGTACTTC
TRBJ2-3 TRBV5-1 many TRBD2 16 CASRMLSGGQSDTQYF TGCGCCAGCAGGATGCTTAGCGGGGGGCAATCAGATACGCAGTATTTT
TRBJ2-4 TRBV10-3 many TRBD1 20 CAISESVGVTGFGAKNIQYF TGTGCCATCAGTGAGTCTGTGGGGGTGACAGGGTTCGGAGCCAAAAACATTCAGTACTTC
TRBJ1-1 TRBV2 few - 12 CASSGTSAGAFF TGTGCCAGCAGTGGGACGTCCGCGGGAGCTTTCTTT
TRBJ1-5 TRBV19 - - 15 CASSIGQQTNQPQHF TGTGCCAGTAGTATAGGACAGCAGACCAATCAGCCCCAGCATTTT
TRBJ1-5 TRBV5-4 many TRBD1 15 CASSADRGTVQPQHF TGTGCCAGCAGCGCGGACAGGGGGACAGTGCAGCCCCAGCATTTT
TRBJ1-2 TRBV7-6 many TRBD1 16 CASSLAVGGQGNGYTF TGTGCCAGCAGCTTAGCGGTCGGGGGACAGGGTAATGGCTACACCTTC
TRBJ2-1 TRBV6-5 once TRBD2 19 CASSSLGLAGGPQYNEQFF TGTGCCAGCAGTTCCCTCGGTCTAGCGGGGGGGCCGCAGTACAATGAGCAGTTCTTC
TRBJ2-3 TRBV6-1 few TRBD2 19 CASSPLSGGASMGGNTQYF TGTGCCAGCAGTCCTCTTAGCGGGGGGGCCTCAATGGGCGGAAATACGCAGTATTTT
TRBJ2-7 TRBV7-9 - - 13 CASSFRERGEQYF TGTGCCAGCAGCTTCAGGGAAAGGGGGGAGCAGTACTTC
TRBJ2-5 TRBV27 few - 14 CASSSLETGETQYF TGTGCCAGCAGTTCCCTCGAAACCGGAGAGACCCAGTACTTC
TRBJ1-4 TRBV29-1 - - 13 CSVTSGTNEKLFF TGCAGCGTTACGTCAGGGACTAATGAAAAACTGTTTTTT
TRBJ1-4 TRBV5-6 many - 15 CASSPDSEDNEKLFF TGTGCCAGCAGCCCCGACAGTGAAGACAATGAAAAACTGTTTTTT
TRBJ2-3 TRBV20-1 many - 15 CSASSAFLPPDTQYF TGCAGTGCTAGTTCGGCGTTTCTCCCTCCAGATACGCAGTATTTT
TRBJ2-7 TRBV7-9 - - 12 CASSSQGSEQYF TGTGCCAGCAGCTCACAGGGATCCGAGCAGTACTTC
TRBJ2-1 TRBV6-6 many - 15 CASSYEGLAYNEQFF TGTGCCAGCAGTTACGAGGGTTTGGCCTACAATGAGCAGTTCTTC
TRBJ2-1 TRBV4-2 few - 14 CASSQAPDWGEQFF TGTGCCAGCAGCCAAGCCCCCGACTGGGGTGAGCAGTTCTTC
TRBJ2-1 TRBV28 - - 16 CASSFAVESSYNEQFF TGTGCCAGCAGTTTTGCAGTTGAAAGCTCCTACAATGAGCAGTTCTTC
TRBJ1-2 TRBV5-1 - TRBD1 13 CASSSGGLSGYTF TGCGCCAGCAGCTCAGGGGGTCTCAGCGGCTACACCTTC
TRBJ1-1 TRBV14 few - 14 CASSQYVMNTEAFF TGTGCCAGCAGCCAATATGTGATGAACACTGAAGCTTTCTTT
TRBJ2-1 TRBV6-2/TRBV6-3 - - 15 CASSYVRGFNNEQFF TGTGCCAGCAGTTACGTCCGAGGATTCAACAATGAGCAGTTCTTC
TRBJ1-5 TRBV6-2/TRBV6-3 many TRBD1 16 CASSQGQGISNQPQHF TGTGCCAGCAGTCAGGGACAGGGGATCAGCAATCAGCCCCAGCATTTT
TRBJ1-5 TRBV27 - TRBD1 15 CASSYRTGRNQPQHF TGTGCCAGCAGTTACCGGACAGGGCGCAATCAGCCCCAGCATTTT
TRBJ2-7 TRBV2 - - 12 CASKGLLYEQYF TGTGCCAGCAAGGGACTTCTCTACGAGCAGTACTTC
TRBJ1-6 TRBV7-9 few TRBD1 16 CASSPSGGRYNSPLHF TGTGCCAGCAGCCCTTCAGGGGGCCGGTATAATTCACCCCTCCACTTT
TRBJ2-3 TRBV5-6 - TRBD2 16 CASSLLREQSTDTQYF TGTGCCAGCAGCCTCTTGCGGGAGCAAAGCACAGATACGCAGTATTTT
TRBJ2-5 TRBV27 - TRBD2 17 CASSPVSASGYQETQYF TGTGCCAGCAGTCCCGTTTCGGCTAGCGGGTACCAAGAGACCCAGTACTTC
TRBJ1-6 TRBV4-3 many - 15 CASSQDLRSRDTLHF TGCGCCAGCAGCCAAGATCTGAGATCCAGGGATACCCTCCACTTT
TRBJ1-1 TRBV5-4 - - 16 CASSTGGASFYTEAFF TGTGCCAGCAGCACCGGGGGAGCCTCCTTTTACACTGAAGCTTTCTTT
TRBJ2-5 TRBV14 many TRBD2 17 CASSPRTSGSQEETQYF TGTGCCAGCAGCCCGAGGACTAGCGGGAGTCAGGAAGAGACCCAGTACTTC
TRBJ2-4 TRBV28 - - 14 CASIEDLAKNIQYF TGTGCCAGCATTGAGGATTTAGCCAAAAACATTCAGTACTTC